The clone carrying this T cell receptor beta chain was seen a few times. Seattle's cohort entered during active infection and was followed longitudinally. This specimen belongs to a study of blood T cell repertoires in COVID-19. Study-wide context: Samples of COVID-19 (acute and convalescent) were obtained from the United States, Italy and Spain. Nucleic acid was either cDNA or gDNA, and it came from T cells, B-cell-depleted T cells, or PBMCs.

Original data processing: Scientists estimated how many nucleated cells there were by amplifying reference gene primers. Data came from immunoSEQ multiplex PCR; TCRdb stores just in-frame clones and leaves some out. That table furnishes V, J and clone size, whereas the DNA furnished D and trimming. The sample lists some 350,000 clones, around 87% occurring once. V gave up 4 bases and J gave up 1 base, with 8 bases separating them. The CDR3 has 13 amino acids. Germline V gene lookup returns CDR1 LNHDA and CDR2 SQIVND (reference sequence). The sequenced material came from peripheral blood. The source of this sequence is a woman between 50 and 59 years old with COVID-19, enrolled during active disease. The chain is built from TRBV19 and TRBJ2-7; D gene uncertain. The CDR3: CASSREQSYEQYF. The CDR3 DNA is TGTGCCAGTAGTAGAGAACAGTCCTACGAGCAGTACTTC. The whole variable domain, filled in from reference TRBV19 and TRBJ2-7, reads DGGITQSPKYLFRKEGQNVTLSCEQNLNHDAMYWYRQDPGQGLRLIYYSQIVNDFQKGDIAEGYSVSREKKESFPLTVTSAQKNPTAFYLCASSREQSYEQYFGPGTRLTVT.